The clone carrying this TCR beta chain has only one observation. Its target is unknown. These data are taken from a study of T cell clonotyping in hematopoietic cell transplantation. Germline V lookup: CDR1 SGHRS, CDR2 YFSETQ. This CDR3 is built from 13 residues. V gave up 7 bases and J gave up 3 bases; unmatched junction bases: 6. Study-wide points: After transplant, recipient diversity fell while pathologically expanded clonotypes grew through day 180.

TCRdb's table, derived via immunoSEQ multiplex PCR, lists solely in-frame clones and lacks some. The data hold some 10,000 clones, with 45% to 55% observed a single time. The V and J genes are TRBV5-1 and TRBJ2-7, with 8 bases that match TRBD1. This TCR derives from a female patient aged 50-59 years who had an allogeneic stem cell transplant from an unrelated donor, so the T cells may come from the graft donor. Some clones in this sample may be carry-over from other donors' samples. The sequences come from peripheral blood mononuclear cells, collected 100 days after allogeneic stem cell transplant. The CDR3 DNA is TGCGCCAGCCGTGCCGGGACAGGCTACGAGCAGTACTTC. It specifies CASRAGTGYEQYF.